The 18 T cell receptor beta chains given below trace back to one sample, sequenced in a study of T cell changes during pregnancy in multiple sclerosis. The assay was immunoSEQ multiplex PCR, and TCRdb's table has in-frame clones only and misses some. This sample carries about 36,000 clones, more than 75% of them seen once, and the ten largest clones take around 0.62%. The specimen was CD4+ T cells from peripheral blood mononuclear cells, collected in the first trimester of pregnancy. These receptor sequences come from a female donor with multiple sclerosis, enrolled in a pregnancy study.

This chain links TRBV9 with TRBJ1-2; 9 bases match TRBD1. Germline V lookup: CDR1 SGDLS, CDR2 YYNGEE. V lost 4 bases, J lost 4 bases, and 8 bases stayed unmatched. The CDR3 loop spans 15 amino acids. CDR3 loop: CASSLNPGQGYGYTF. The CDR3 DNA follows: TGTGCCAGCAGCCTAAACCCGGGACAGGGCTATGGCTACACCTTC.

The chain couples TRBV5-6 to TRBJ2-5; TRBD2 matches 10 bases. After removal of 4 bases from V and 0 bases from J, the junction contained 3 bases not matched to a gene. The germline gives CDR1 SGHDT, CDR2 YYEEEE. The CDR3 loop spans 15 amino acids. This chain's CDR3 is CASSTGLANQETQYF. In DNA, the CDR3 is TGTGCCAGCAGCACGGGACTAGCGAACCAAGAGACCCAGTACTTC.

The J gene is TRBJ2-3, the V gene TRBV7-3, with a possible D match to TRBD2 (5 bases). Germline V gives CDR1 SGHTA, CDR2 FQGTGA. Between the trimmed V and J ends, which lost 6 bases and 0 bases, there was a span of 10 bases. The CDR3 runs to 14 residues. This chain's CDR3 is CASSRGSSTDTQYF. The DNA for the CDR3 is TGTGCCAGCAGTCGGGGTTCTAGCACAGATACGCAGTATTTT.

The J gene is TRBJ1-1, the V gene TRBV15; D unresolved. With 0 bases removed from V and 6 bases from J, the gap between germline ends came to 11 bases. The germline V gene has CDR1 LNHNV and CDR2 YYDKDF (reference sequence). CDR3 length: 14 amino acids. CDR3 residues: CATSRDRGIAEAFF. CDR3 DNA sequence: TGTGCCACCAGCAGAGATAGAGGGATTGCTGAAGCTTTCTTT.

V gene TRBV11-3 combines with J gene TRBJ2-6; no definite D call. The CDR3 covers 15 residues. The germline V and J ends were trimmed by 0 bases and 4 bases, with 7 bases remaining between them. CDR1 is SGHNT, CDR2 YENEEA, per germline. Here the CDR3 DNA reads TGTGCCAGCAGCTTAGATCTATCAGGGGCCAACGTCCTGACTTTC. Amino acid sequence: CASSLDLSGANVLTF.

The genes are TRBV11-2 and TRBJ2-7, with 7 bases matching TRBD2. Germline-derived CDR1 and CDR2 are SGHAT and FQNNGV. This CDR3 comprises 14 residues. V lost 10 bases to trimming and J lost 5 bases; unmatched junction nucleotides: 14. CDR3 loop: CATTRPGGSHEQYF. In DNA form, the CDR3 reads TGTGCCACCACCAGGCCCGGGGGGTCCCACGAGCAGTACTTC.

CDR3 nucleotide sequence: TGTGCCAGCAGTTACGGGAGTGGGAGTATTACCGGGGAGCTGTTTTTT. Translated: CASSYGSGSITGELFF. The chain employs TRBV6-6 and TRBJ2-2; possible D gene TRBD2, 5 bases. V lost 2 bases to trimming and J lost 5 bases, with 15 bases between them. Per germline, CDR1 MNHNY and CDR2 SVGAGI (reference sequence). The CDR3 spans 16 residues.

This clone was recorded a few times. This chain links TRBV7-3 with TRBJ2-1; no clear D. V was pared by 2 bases and J by 0 bases, with 8 bases between. The CDR3 is 15 residues long. The V gene's germline CDR1 is SGHTA and CDR2 FQGTGA. This chain's CDR3 is CASSLALSSYNEQFF. CDR3 nucleotides: TGTGCCAGCAGCTTAGCACTTAGCTCCTACAATGAGCAGTTCTTC.

The V call is TRBV6-5, the J call TRBJ1-6; D not resolved. There are 13 residues in the CDR3. The germline gives CDR1 MNHEY, CDR2 SVGAGI. V lost 5 bases, J lost 4 bases, and 6 bases lay in between. For the CDR3, the DNA is TGTGCCAGCAGTGCGGAATATAATTCACCCCTCCACTTT. Amino acids: CASSAEYNSPLHF.

The genes are TRBV2 and TRBJ1-4; 7 bases map to TRBD1. Germline values: CDR1 SNHLY, CDR2 FYNNEI. The CDR3 totals 15 residues. J was trimmed by 7 bases and V by 5 bases; bases with no gene match: 10. CDR3 sequence (DNA): TGTGCCAGCAGTACCACAGGGGTGTGGAGTGAAAAACTGTTTTTT. Translated, it gives CASSTTGVWSEKLFF.

In this sample, this clone turned up a few times. The rearrangement uses TRBV15 and TRBJ1-6, with D possibly TRBD1 on 5 matching bases. V gave up 1 base and J gave up 7 bases, with 11 bases separating them. The CDR3 runs 15 residues. Germline V gives CDR1 LNHNV, CDR2 YYDKDF (reference sequence). The CDR3 DNA reads as TGTGCCACCAGCAGAGGTACGGGGGGAAATTCACCCCTCCACTTT. Protein sequence: CATSRGTGGNSPLHF.

The chain employs TRBV11-3 and TRBJ1-1; 8 bases are shared with TRBD1. Unmatched junction bases numbered 2, after V lost 4 bases and J lost 1 base. This CDR3 region has 14 residues. Germline CDR1 is SGHNT and CDR2 is YENEEA. The CDR3 sequence: CASSSGQANTEAFF. CDR3 nucleotide sequence: TGTGCCAGCAGCTCGGGACAGGCGAACACTGAAGCTTTCTTT.

The V call is TRBV2, the J call TRBJ2-3; 9 bases are a match to TRBD2. The CDR3 loop spans 18 amino acids. Germline V CDR1 and CDR2: SNHLY, FYNNEI. The J segment lost 0 bases and the V segment lost 3 bases, leaving 10 bases of the junction unmatched. The CDR3 spells CASSEIGLARLSTDTQYF. In DNA form, the CDR3 reads TGTGCCAGCAGTGAGATCGGACTAGCGCGCTTGAGCACAGATACGCAGTATTTT.

This chain uses TRBV19 with TRBJ2-5, with 9 bases aligning to TRBD2. Germline assignment: CDR1 LNHDA and CDR2 SQIVND (reference sequence). The V segment lost 4 bases and the J segment 1 base; nucleotides outside the gene matches: 4. The CDR3 loop spans 15 amino acids. The CDR3 DNA reads TGTGCCAGTAGTAGCGGGAGGGCCCCCCAAGAGACCCAGTACTTC. Its translation: CASSSGRAPQETQYF. The entire variable domain, with the rest obtained from reference TRBV19 and TRBJ2-5, is as follows: DGGITQSPKYLFRKEGQNVTLSCEQNLNHDAMYWYRQDPGQGLRLIYYSQIVNDFQKGDIAEGYSVSREKKESFPLTVTSAQKNPTAFYLCASSSGRAPQETQYFGPGTRLLVL.

V gene TRBV4-1 combines with J gene TRBJ1-2; no definite D call. CDR3 length: 16 amino acids. V lost 0 bases and J 7 bases, leaving 18 bases between the germline ends. CDR1 and CDR2 from the germline V gene are MGHRA and YSYEKL. CDR3 nucleotide sequence: TGCGCCAGCAGCCAAGACGAAAAAGTCCCCGGAGGTGGCTACACCTTC. Its protein product is CASSQDEKVPGGGYTF.

CDR3 protein: CASSLQGAGNEQFF. In DNA form, the CDR3 reads TGCGCCAGCAGCTTACAGGGGGCGGGCAATGAGCAGTTCTTC. The chain couples TRBV5-1 to TRBJ2-1; 9 positions agree with TRBD1. The CDR3 spans 14 residues. In germline, CDR1 is SGHRS, CDR2 YFSETQ. With 2 bases clipped from V and 6 bases from J, the junction kept 3 bases outside the gene matches.

The sample holds a few counts of this clone. Other DNA sequences in this sample translate to the same CDR3. V usage is TRBV6-1 and J usage is TRBJ2-7; perhaps TRBD2 as D (5 bases). Germline-derived CDR1 and CDR2 are MNHNS and SASEGT. V was cut by 1 base and J by 0 bases, with 7 bases left in between. The CDR3 has 14 residues. CDR3 bases: TGTGCCAGCAGTGAAGTTGCGGGCTCCTACGAGCAGTACTTC. Translating gives CASSEVAGSYEQYF.

CDR3 region: CATSRDIGGEQYF. Written as DNA, the CDR3 is TGTGCCACCAGCAGAGATATAGGGGGCGAGCAGTACTTC. This chain uses TRBV15 with TRBJ2-7; weak D call: TRBD1 (6 bases). The CDR3 totals 13 residues. The ends were cut back, 0 bases at V and 6 bases at J, with 9 bases in the middle. Per the germline V gene, CDR1 is LNHNV and CDR2 is YYDKDF (reference sequence).